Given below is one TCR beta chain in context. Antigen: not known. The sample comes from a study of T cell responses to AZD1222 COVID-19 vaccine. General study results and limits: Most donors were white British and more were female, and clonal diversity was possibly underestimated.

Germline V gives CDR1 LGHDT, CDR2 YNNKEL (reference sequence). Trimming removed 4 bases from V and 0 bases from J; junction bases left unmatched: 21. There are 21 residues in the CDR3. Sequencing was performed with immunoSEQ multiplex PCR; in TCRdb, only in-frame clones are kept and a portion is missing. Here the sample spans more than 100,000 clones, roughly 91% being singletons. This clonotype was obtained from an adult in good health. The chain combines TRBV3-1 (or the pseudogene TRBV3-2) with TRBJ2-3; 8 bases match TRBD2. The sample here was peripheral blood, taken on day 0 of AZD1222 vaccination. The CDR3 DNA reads TGTGCCAGCAGCCCACAAGAAGGGGGTGTGATAGCGGGGCCCAGCACAGATACGCAGTATTTT. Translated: CASSPQEGGVIAGPSTDTQYF.